One TCR beta chain is described in this entry. Its antigen is unidentified. This sample was included in a study of T cell responses to AZD1222 COVID-19 vaccine. Overall study findings and caveats: The study reported that nearly half of spike-specific TCRs target unmutated variant regions. Spike-specific TCR breadth and depth grew following two AZD1222 doses. Donors were mostly white British, more females; clonal diversity possibly underestimated.

Second doses were pooled across both intervals (about 4 or about 12 weeks). This CDR3 is built from 15 residues. Trimming shortened V by 5 bases and J by 1 base, and 11 bases separated the two germline ends. The germline V gene has CDR1 MNHEY and CDR2 SVGAGI. TCRdb keeps only in-frame clones here, not all; method: immunoSEQ multiplex PCR. Of about 170,000 clones in the sample, around 85% were seen once. The sequence derives from an adult who received the AZD1222 COVID-19 vaccine. This chain joins TRBV6-5 and TRBJ2-2, with D unclear. Sequenced here: peripheral blood, sampled 28 days after the second AZD1222 dose. Here the CDR3 reads CASSPSTENTGELFF. CDR3 coding DNA: TGTGCCAGCAGTCCCTCGACTGAGAACACCGGGGAGCTGTTTTTT.